This T cell receptor (beta chain) was found in a study of blood T cell repertoires in COVID-19. There are 16 residues in the CDR3. Germline CDR1 and CDR2: KGHSH and LQKENI. J gave up 0 bases and V 3 bases, and 5 bases lay outside the gene matches. Using immunoSEQ multiplex PCR, the repertoire was profiled, and TCRdb retains in-frame clones only, with some absent. This repertoire shows more than 300,000 clones, approximately 91% found once; its top ten account for 7% to 8%. The chain combines TRBV18 with TRBJ1-1, with TRBD1 matching over 9 bases. The sample comprised peripheral blood. The sequence derives from a woman in her 70s with COVID-19, enrolled during active disease. CDR3 in DNA: TGTGCCAGCTCACCCGGCACAGGGGGCTTGAACACTGAAGCTTTCTTT. Translating gives CASSPGTGGLNTEAFF.